The TCR beta chain under discussion was sequenced for a study of blood T cell repertoires in COVID-19. Study summary: T cells, B-cell-depleted T cells, or PBMCs supplied cDNA or gDNA.

CDR1 MDHEN and CDR2 SYDVKM come from the germline V gene. V shed 3 bases and J shed 3 bases, with 15 bases lying between them. The CDR3 has 16 amino acids. Using immunoSEQ multiplex PCR, the repertoire was profiled, and TCRdb retains in-frame clones only, with some absent. The sample records under 200,000 clones, roughly 80% being singletons. Sequenced input: PBMCs or T cells enriched from blood (not recorded which). The chain recombines TRBV28 with TRBJ2-1; D is possibly TRBD1 (6 bases). The sequence derives from a woman aged 40 to 50 with acute COVID-19. CDR3 sequence reads: CASSLFSGTNYNEQFF. CDR3 sequence (DNA): TGTGCCAGCAGTTTGTTTTCCGGGACAAACTACAATGAGCAGTTCTTC.